This T cell receptor beta chain was sequenced in a study of Ad26.COV2.S vaccination and SARS-CoV-2 variants. About the research overall: Intramuscular Ad26.COV2.S at 5x10^10 or 1x10^11 viral particles. Findings and caveats of the study: People who got the vaccine or the placebo had similar non-spike TCR breadth. CD8+ and CD4+ T cells specific for spike reportedly responded with substantial breadth after vaccination.

On this clone: The antigen remains undetermined.

V was pared by 6 bases and J by 0 bases, with 12 bases between. There are 15 residues in the CDR3. CDR1 GTSNPN and CDR2 SVGIG come from the germline V gene (reference sequence). TCRdb's table, derived via immunoSEQ multiplex PCR, lists solely in-frame clones and lacks some. The sample consists of about 420,000 clones, around nine tenths of them appearing once. Stated treatment: approximately 18 received Ad26.COV2.S at low or high dose, single or two shots; about 5 received placebo; per-sample allocation not given. Samples were taken on day 63 after the first vaccine or placebo injection. Built on an Ad26 vector, the vaccine expressed Wuhan-strain SARS-CoV-2 spike.

The clonotype comes from a person between 18 and 60 years old who received the Ad26.COV2.S COVID-19 vaccine or a placebo. The input for sequencing was peripheral blood, taken in a trial of Ad26.COV2.S vaccine versus placebo. The chain joins TRBV30 to TRBJ1-6; D gene unclear. The DNA of the CDR3 is TGTGCCTGTAATCACCGGAGCTCCTATAATTCACCCCTCCACTTT. This gives the protein CACNHRSSYNSPLHF.